Described below is a single TCR beta chain sequence and its context. These data are taken from a study of blood T cell repertoires in COVID-19. Study-wide context: Italy, Spain and the United States were the sources of the convalescent and acute COVID-19 samples.

The CDR3 contains 14 residues. Trimming at V came to 10 bases and at J to 5 bases, leaving 10 bases not matched to a gene. CDR1 LNHDA and CDR2 SQIVND come from the germline V gene (reference sequence). Original methodology: Amplified reference gene primers provided the basis for estimating nucleated cell counts. The protocol was immunoSEQ multiplex PCR, while the TCRdb copy is restricted to in-frame clones and leaves out a portion. V and J calls and clone size are those listed in that table; D and trimming were worked out from the DNA. The sample has some 170,000 clones, 93% seen once. Patients in Seattle were enrolled during active infection, then followed longitudinally.

Sequencing input: peripheral blood. V and J are TRBV19 and TRBJ1-4; TRBD1 matches 7 bases. This TCR came from a woman aged 55 to 70 with COVID-19, enrolled during active disease. The CDR3, as DNA: TGTGCCACACTCCCGACAGGGACCAATGAAAAACTGTTTTTT. Its protein is CATLPTGTNEKLFF.